This record looks at one T cell receptor (beta chain) sequence and its context. No cognate antigen has been identified for it. Per-base qualities were not stored, and no clone one base away is much larger. This entry belongs to a study of response to subunit inactivated influenza vaccine (dated by TCRdb to 2017 to 2018). In terms of the full investigation: To follow how T cells responded to a trivalent subunit inactivated influenza vaccine, the researchers relied on deep quantitative profiling of the T cell receptor repertoire.

The library was built by means of RT-PCR. Sequencing used an Illumina HiSeq 2500. TCRdb redid the processing of the public reads, applying fastp at Q25 and MiXCR, and retained in-frame beta chains. Rows merge per CDR3 protein into single entries with the most common DNA and genes. The sample table contains 540,000 or so distinct CDR3 sequences; only one count was recorded for approximately 12% of them. About 12% of the sample is in the top ten clones. V is reduced by 1 base and J by 9 bases, leaving a spacing of 10 bases between them. Reading from cysteine to phenylalanine, the CDR3 counts 12 amino acids. CDR3 DNA only is kept here, 36 bases in frame from base 1. The germline V gene gives CDR1 as SGHDN and CDR2 as FVKESK. The paper as a whole reports these results and caveats: According to the authors, only a limited number of new T cells may be recruited by each seasonal influenza vaccination.

The time point label of this sample denotes: 45 days after influenza vaccine administration. Here the chain combines TRBV14 and TRBJ2-7; a confident D gene designation cannot be given. This clonotype was sampled from a man aged 45-65 years who received an inactivated influenza vaccine. Donor details come from another sample of the same person, matched by shared clones. The sequenced sample was PBMCs from blood, obtained 40 to 50 days after vaccination. This receptor has the CDR3 CASSQAEVGQYF. The DNA sequence is as follows: TGTGCCAGCAGCCAAGCCGAAGTAGGGCAGTACTTC. Full variable domain (CDR3 extended with the reference TRBV14 and TRBJ2-7 proteins): EAGVTQFPSHSVIEKGQTVTLRCDPISGHDNLYWYRRVMGKEIKFLLHFVKESKQDESGMPNNRFLAERTGGTYSTLKVQPAELEDSGVYFCASSQAEVGQYFGPGTRLTVT.